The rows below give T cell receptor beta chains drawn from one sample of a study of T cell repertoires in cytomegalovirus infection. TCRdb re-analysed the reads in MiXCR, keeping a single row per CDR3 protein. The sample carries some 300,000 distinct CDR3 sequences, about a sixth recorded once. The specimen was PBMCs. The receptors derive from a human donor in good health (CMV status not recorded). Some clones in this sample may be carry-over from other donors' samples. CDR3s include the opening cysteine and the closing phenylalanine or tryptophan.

CASTSLPETQYF TRBJ2-5 TRBV6-1
CASSQLQGTYEQYF TRBJ2-7 TRBV14
CASGSLARAGIATDTQYF TRBJ2-3 TRBV12-5
CATSQSSRTDTQYF TRBJ2-3 TRBV24-1
CASSEGGLVLQPQHF TRBJ1-5 TRBV2
CASTEGVYNSPLHF TRBJ1-6 TRBV4-3
CASRDPNMNTEAFF TRBJ1-1 TRBV27
CASRTTRTSGGALETQYF TRBJ2-5 TRBV6-1
CASSSEQGRTQHF TRBJ1-5 TRBV28
CSARVGASPQETQYF TRBJ2-5 TRBV20-1
CASSPGTGVYYGYTF TRBJ1-2 TRBV27
CASSLSGIGNLVGEKLFF TRBJ1-4 TRBV7-2
CSARQSEYYGYTF TRBJ1-2 TRBV20-1
CATSRDRGNTEAFF TRBJ1-1 TRBV15
CASSFTNTGELFF TRBJ2-2 TRBV7-2
CSANRAGTEAFF TRBJ1-1 TRBV20-1
CASTSGSLLYEQYF TRBJ2-7 TRBV28
CASRTGTALPYEQYF TRBJ2-7 TRBV6-6
CASSLGQITEAFF TRBJ1-1 TRBV5-5
CSAPGQGDNSPLHF TRBJ1-6 TRBV20-1
CSARGGQGQEYNSPLHF TRBJ1-6 TRBV20-1
CASSQVGHSQETQYF TRBJ2-5 TRBV14
CASSQGVGVYEQYF TRBJ2-7 TRBV4-1
CASTASGLQRNTEAFF TRBJ1-1 TRBV28
CASSLGQGSTDTQYF TRBJ2-3 TRBV28
CASSPRTSGGVETQYF TRBJ2-5 TRBV12-3/TRBV12-4
CASSPGTSGGFYNEQFF TRBJ2-1 TRBV12-3/TRBV12-4
CATKDRDRGNQPQHF TRBJ1-5 TRBV10-3
CASSLEWVGDNSPLHF TRBJ1-6 TRBV28
CASSRQDWGELKNSPLHF TRBJ1-6 TRBV4-1
CASSDTKQGGEAFF TRBJ1-1 TRBV7-2
CASSQDREGPYEQYF TRBJ2-7 TRBV4-2
CSAGGEGGIFQETQYF TRBJ2-5 TRBV20-1
CASSIRDIGLSGGYTF TRBJ1-2 TRBV7-9
CASSQGLALSTDTQYF TRBJ2-3 TRBV4-1
CASSSRQGALNTEAFF TRBJ1-1 TRBV7-6
CASSAGTGGSPLHF TRBJ1-6 TRBV9
CASSYDTASSYEQYF TRBJ2-7 TRBV23-1